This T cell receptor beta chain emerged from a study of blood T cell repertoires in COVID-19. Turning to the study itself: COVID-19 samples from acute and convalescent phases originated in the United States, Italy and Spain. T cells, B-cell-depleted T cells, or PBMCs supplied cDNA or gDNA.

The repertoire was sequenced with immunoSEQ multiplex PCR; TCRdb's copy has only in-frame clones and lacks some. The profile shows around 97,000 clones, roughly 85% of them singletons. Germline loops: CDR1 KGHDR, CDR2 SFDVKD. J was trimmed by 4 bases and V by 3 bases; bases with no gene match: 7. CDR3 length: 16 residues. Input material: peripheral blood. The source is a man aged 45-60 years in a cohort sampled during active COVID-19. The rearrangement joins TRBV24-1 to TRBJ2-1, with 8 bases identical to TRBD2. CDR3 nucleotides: TGTGCCACCAGTGATAAAATAGCGGGGACGTACAATGAGCAGTTCTTC. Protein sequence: CATSDKIAGTYNEQFF.